Each of the 16 T cell receptor beta chains below was sequenced from the same sample in a study of spatial heterogeneity in lung cancer. Time point denoted: blood at routine non-recurrence follow-up after resection. Whole RNA, which was extracted from tumor, nontumor lung tissue or frozen PBMC, was sequenced without any cell sorting. Each CDR3 protein gets one entry after TCRdb re-called the 5' RACE reads with MiXCR. Of 95,000 to 130,000 distinct CDR3 sequences listed, 12% were seen once; the top ten hold roughly 15%. Specimen: PBMCs, collected at follow-up. Every receptor here comes from a male donor with early-stage non-small cell lung cancer.

This clonotype was recorded at least ten times. V and J are TRBV7-2 and TRBJ2-7, with TRBD2 matching over 12 bases. The ends lost 4 bases at V and 2 bases at J; junction bases unmatched: 3. CDR1 SGHTA and CDR2 FQGNSA come from the germline V gene. The CDR3 has 15 amino acids. The CDR3 sequence: CASSSLAGGTYEQYF. CDR3 in DNA: TGTGCCAGCAGCTCTCTAGCGGGGGGGACCTACGAGCAGTACTTC.

This clonotype has ten or more counts. The chain carries TRBV19 and TRBJ2-6; D is undetermined. Germline V lookup: CDR1 LNHDA, CDR2 SQIVND (reference sequence). The V end was cut by 6 bases, the J end by 0 bases, with 12 bases between. This CDR3 has 16 amino acids. The CDR3 reads CASRPPNFSGANVLTF. In nucleotides, the CDR3 is TGTGCCAGTAGACCCCCAAATTTCTCTGGGGCCAACGTCCTGACTTTC.

This clonotype occurred once. The V gene is TRBV20-1, the J gene TRBJ2-7, with D possibly matching TRBD2 (5 bases). CDR1 and CDR2 (germline): DFQATT, SNEGSKA (reference sequence). Trimming shortened V by 6 bases and J by 0 bases, and 15 bases separated the two germline ends. This CDR3 region has 14 residues. The CDR3 here is CSAPWGVSSYEQYF. CDR3 DNA sequence: TGCAGTGCCCCCTGGGGAGTCAGCTCCTACGAGCAGTACTTC.

The table lists this clonotype with a count of one. This chain joins TRBV4-1 and TRBJ2-1; 15 positions agree with TRBD2. The J segment lost 6 bases and the V segment lost 8 bases, leaving 8 bases of the junction unmatched. Germline V gene data show CDR1 as MGHRA and CDR2 as YSYEKL. The CDR3 is made up of 16 amino acids. The CDR3 DNA sequence: TGCGCCAGCTACGGGAGGACTAGCGGGGGGGCCAATGAGCAGTTCTTC. This encodes CASYGRTSGGANEQFF.

This clonotype was observed many times. Mismatch with germline at one junction end may stem from a read error. This chain links TRBV7-7 with TRBJ2-7; 8 nucleotides align to TRBD1. Germline V gives CDR1 SSHAT, CDR2 FNYEAQ (reference sequence). This CDR3 has 15 residues. The chain's CDR3 is CASSTGTGGVYEQYF. The CDR3 coding sequence is TGTGCTAGCAGCACCGGGACAGGTGGTGTTTACGAGCAGTACTTC.

The genes are TRBV6-2 or TRBV6-3 and TRBJ2-7; D not resolved. The CDR3 is made up of 14 amino acids. Germline CDR1 reads MNHEY; CDR2 reads SVGEGT. Trimming removed 6 bases from V and 1 base from J, with 13 bases in between. The CDR3 nucleotides are TGTGCCAGCAGGAAAGACGGAACTTCCTACGAGCAGTACTTC. Translated: CASRKDGTSYEQYF.

The chain links TRBV7-2 to TRBJ1-4; the D is unclear. V was clipped by 2 bases and J by 8 bases, with 9 bases between them. From germline, CDR1 is SGHTA and CDR2 FQGNSA. The CDR3 runs to 13 residues. The CDR3 DNA follows: TGTGCCAGCAGCTTACCGGGAAGGGAAAAACTGTTTTTT. It is translated as CASSLPGREKLFF.

This clonotype was counted at least ten times. The CDR3 here is CAITPGLDIYEQYF. The CDR3, as DNA: TGTGCCATCACACCGGGACTAGACATCTACGAGCAGTACTTC. J is TRBJ2-7 and V is TRBV10-3, with TRBD2 matching 8 bases. CDR1 is ENHRY and CDR2 is SYGVKD in the germline V gene. Germline trimming cut 7 bases from V and 3 bases from J; bases unmatched to any gene: 8. This CDR3 contains 14 residues.

The V call is TRBV10-1, the J call TRBJ2-4, with D tentatively TRBD1 (6 bases). The germline CDR1 and CDR2 sequences are WNHNN and SYGVQD (reference sequence). V lost 3 bases to trimming and J lost 2 bases, with 14 bases between them. The CDR3 loop spans 16 amino acids. As DNA, the CDR3 is TGCGCCAGCAGTGATGGCCAGGGGCGGACCAAAAACATTCAGTACTTC. Translation gives CASSDGQGRTKNIQYF.

This clonotype was picked up a small number of times. This sequence joins TRBV7-2 and TRBJ2-7; D is possibly TRBD2 (6 bases). V was shortened by 4 bases and J by 0 bases, with 16 bases between the two germline ends. The germline gives CDR1 SGHTA, CDR2 FQGNSA. CDR3 length: 16 residues. Written as DNA, the CDR3 is TGTGCCAGCAGCTACAGCGGGCAACGGAGCTCCTACGAGCAGTACTTC. Amino acid sequence: CASSYSGQRSSYEQYF.

This clonotype has at least ten counts. The rearrangement joins TRBV27 to TRBJ2-5; 8 positions match TRBD1. From germline, CDR1 is MNHEY and CDR2 SMNVEV (reference sequence). V lost 5 bases and J lost 4; bases outside the gene matches: 3. The CDR3 spans 13 residues. The CDR3 DNA reads as TGTGCCAGCAGTCCGCAGGGGGCAGAGACCCAGTACTTC. Encoded protein: CASSPQGAETQYF.

At least ten counts were recorded for this clonotype. Here the CDR3 reads CASFPSLGAPRMNTEAFF. The CDR3 DNA sequence: TGTGCCAGCTTCCCTTCCTTGGGTGCCCCCCGTATGAACACTGAAGCTTTCTTT. The V and J genes are TRBV10-3 and TRBJ1-1; D not resolved. The CDR3 loop spans 18 amino acids. Germline assignment: CDR1 ENHRY and CDR2 SYGVKD. Trimming cost V 10 bases and J 0 bases, with 27 bases left between them.

This clonotype has ten or more counts. The rearrangement uses TRBV20-1 and TRBJ1-5, with TRBD1 matching 7 bases. V was clipped by 3 bases and J by 7 bases; unmatched bases: 6. This CDR3 is built from 13 residues. Germline CDR1 DFQATT, CDR2 SNEGSKA (reference sequence). This CDR3 is CSARQGVEQPQHF. CDR3 nucleotide sequence: TGCAGTGCTAGGCAGGGGGTCGAGCAGCCCCAGCATTTT.

Many counts were recorded for this clonotype. The chain couples TRBV4-3 to TRBJ1-4, with TRBD1 identical over 7 bases. CDR1 LGHNA and CDR2 YSLEER come from the germline V gene. This CDR3 is built from 18 residues. The V segment lost 0 bases and the J segment 0 bases; nucleotides outside the gene matches: 7. The DNA for the CDR3 is TGCGCCAGCAGCCAAGATGGAGCAGGGGGTACAACTAATGAAAAACTGTTTTTT. As protein: CASSQDGAGGTTNEKLFF.

This clonotype occurred a few times. The chain combines TRBV7-6 with TRBJ2-2; no clear D gene. Trimming shortened V by 1 base and J by 0 bases, and 6 bases separated the two germline ends. This CDR3 has 15 amino acids. Germline-derived CDR1 and CDR2 are SGHVS and FNYEAQ. For the CDR3, the DNA is TGTGCCAGCAGCTTAGGTCAGACGAACACCGGGGAGCTGTTTTTT. Translating gives CASSLGQTNTGELFF.

This clonotype was counted between two and nine times. V and J are TRBV20-1 and TRBJ2-3; TRBD2 matches at 9 bases. There are 15 residues in the CDR3. The junction had 8 bases not matched to a gene; V was cut back by 3 bases and J by 4 bases. CDR1 DFQATT and CDR2 SNEGSKA come from the germline V gene (reference sequence). This CDR3 is CSASLVAGAADTQYF. DNA for the CDR3: TGCAGTGCTAGTCTCGTAGCGGGGGCGGCAGATACGCAGTATTTT.